This TCR beta chain was documented in a study of OX40 agonist ivuxolimab in advanced cancers. Background for the entire study: The costimulatory receptor OX40 (CD134) was targeted by ivuxolimab, a fully human IgG2 agonistic monoclonal antibody. The paper reports the monotherapy dose-escalation portion (N ≈ 50 patients) of the phase I ivuxolimab trial. Intravenous ivuxolimab was administered to patients every 2 weeks at six dose levels: 0.01, 0.1, 0.3, 1.5, 3 and 10 mg/kg. Patients were allowed to have had prior anti-PD-1, anti-PD-L1 or anti-CTLA-4 therapy, and approximately 40% of the dose-escalation patients had been treated with checkpoint inhibitors. Peripheral TCRbeta sequencing was intended to test whether TCR sequence diversity was altered and clonal T-cell expansion was caused by ivuxolimab. Of the 52 patients in dose escalation, 19 had hepatocellular carcinoma, roughly 15 had melanoma, 9 had renal cell carcinoma and 9 had head and neck cancer. Three dose-escalation patients achieved partial responses, one with hepatocellular carcinoma and two with cutaneous melanoma. In the dose-escalation cohort, over 65% of patients were male, and the mean age was approximately 60 years, with a range of roughly 20 to 80.

Results and caveats for the whole study, not just this receptor: Partial responders in the 0.1-3.0 mg/kg groups had among the lowest normalized peripheral clonal expansion, especially among CD8+ T cells. Low levels of normalized T-cell clonal expansion were also shown by some nonresponding patients. After ivuxolimab, CD8+ T cells had more expanded clones than CD4+ T cells on average. Which antigens the clonally expanded peripheral T cells were specific for was not determined. At doses from 0.1 to 3.0 mg/kg, clonal expansion was seen in both CD4+ and CD8+ blood T cells between baseline and week 6.

Patients with autoimmune disease history or receiving systemic immunosuppression were excluded from the trial. Peripheral blood for TCR sequencing was collected from all dose cohorts at baseline, on cycle 4 day 1, and on cycle 7 day 1. Samples came from an open-label, multicenter, first-in-human phase I dose-escalation trial of ivuxolimab. The trial enrolled adults with locally advanced or metastatic head and neck squamous cell, hepatocellular, melanoma or renal cell carcinoma. CD4+ and CD8+ T cells were sorted separately from peripheral blood before TCR sequencing. Genomic DNA was extracted from sorted cells for sequencing of the TCRbeta CDR3 region. The immunoSEQ Assay was used to sequence the TCRbeta CDR3 regions. TCRdb re-hosts the immuneACCESS table, in-frame sequences only. Its copies lack some clones; in the studies checked, an unresolved V gene accounts for under half of them, and the cause for the rest is not known. For this sample there are 70,000 or so clones; roughly 90% appear just once. The top ten clones comprise less than 0.9% of the sample.

Compared with the rest of its sample, this clone is medium-sized (0.01 to 0.1%). This receptor's antigen is unknown. It has no much larger one-base neighbor in the sample; base qualities were not kept. Source: CD4+ or CD8+ T cells sorted from blood, taken in a trial of the OX40 agonist ivuxolimab. The TCR was taken from an adult with an advanced solid tumor such as melanoma, head and neck, liver or kidney cancer.

The base sequence is TGTGCCAGCAGTGTAGGGACAGCTGGAAACACCATATATTTT. Its coded protein is CASSVGTAGNTIYF. The rearrangement combines TRBV6-1 with TRBJ1-3; 7 central bases correspond to TRBD1. The V end gives up 4 bases and the J end 2 bases, leaving 2 bases in the junction not matched to a gene. The CDR3 runs 14 amino acids, cysteine and phenylalanine included. Only the CDR3 portion is preserved as DNA: 42 bases, with reading frame beginning at the first base. CDR1 MNHNS and CDR2 SASEGT were looked up in the germline V gene.